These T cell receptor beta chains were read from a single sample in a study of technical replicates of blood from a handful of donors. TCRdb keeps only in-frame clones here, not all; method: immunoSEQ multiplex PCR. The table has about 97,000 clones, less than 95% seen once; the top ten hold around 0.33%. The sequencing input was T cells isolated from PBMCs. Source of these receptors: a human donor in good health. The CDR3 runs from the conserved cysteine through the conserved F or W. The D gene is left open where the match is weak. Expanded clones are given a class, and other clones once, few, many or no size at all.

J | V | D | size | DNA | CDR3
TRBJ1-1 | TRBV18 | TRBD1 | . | TGTGCCAGCTCACCACCGGACAGGGTAAGAACTGAAGCTTTCTTT | CASSPPDRVRTEAFF
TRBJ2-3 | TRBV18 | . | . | TGTGCCAGCTCACGCAGGGCAGATACGCAGTATTTT | CASSRRADTQYF
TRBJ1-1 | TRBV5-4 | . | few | TGTGCCAGCAGCTCGTCGATTGGGAGGGGGTCGGCTGAAGCTTTCTTT | CASSSSIGRGSAEAFF
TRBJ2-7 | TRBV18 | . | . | TGTGCCAGCTCAGAGTCGGGAGCCACCGTATCCTACGAGCAGTACTTC | CASSESGATVSYEQYF
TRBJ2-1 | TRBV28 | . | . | TGTGCCAGCAGGGGGGGGCTGAGCTCCTACAATGAGCAGTTCTTC | CASRGGLSSYNEQFF
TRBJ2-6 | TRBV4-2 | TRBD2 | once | TGTGCCAGCAGCCCGACTAGCGGGAGGGCCGATTCTGGGGCCAACGTCCTGACTTTC | CASSPTSGRADSGANVLTF
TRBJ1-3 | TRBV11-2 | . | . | TGTGCCAGCAGTTTGACAGGCCCTGGAAACACCATATATTTT | CASSLTGPGNTIYF
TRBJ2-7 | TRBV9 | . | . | TGTGCCAGCAGCGTAGAACTTTCTGGCGAGCAGTACTTC | CASSVELSGEQYF
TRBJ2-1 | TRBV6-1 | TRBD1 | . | TGTGCCAGCAGTGAAGCAGGGGGCGCGAGGAATGAGCAGTTCTTC | CASSEAGGARNEQFF
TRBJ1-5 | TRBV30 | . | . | TGTGCCTGGAGTAGAGGGGGAGCGGATCAGCCCCAGCATTTT | CAWSRGGADQPQHF
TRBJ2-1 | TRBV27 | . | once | TGTGCCAGCAGTTTATCGGACACATCCTACAATGAGCAGTTCTTC | CASSLSDTSYNEQFF
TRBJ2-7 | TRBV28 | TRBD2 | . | TGTGCCAGCAGTAGCGGGAGACCCTACGAGCAGTACTTC | CASSSGRPYEQYF
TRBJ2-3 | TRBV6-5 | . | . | TGTGCCAGCAGTTACCGCGTGACAGACACAGATACGCAGTATTTT | CASSYRVTDTDTQYF
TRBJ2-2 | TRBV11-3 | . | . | TGTGCCAGCAGCCATCGCGCTAGGACCGGGGAGCTGTTTTTT | CASSHRARTGELFF
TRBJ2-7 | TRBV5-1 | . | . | TGCGCCAGCAGCAGGACCGGGGGCTCCTACGAGCAGTACTTC | CASSRTGGSYEQYF
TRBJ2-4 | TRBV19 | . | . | TGTGCCAGTAGTGTGGAGGGGTCGAACATTCAGTACTTC | CASSVEGSNIQYF
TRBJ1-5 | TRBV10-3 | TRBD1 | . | TGTGCCATCAGTAGGGACAGATATAGCAATCAGCCCCAGCATTTT | CAISRDRYSNQPQHF
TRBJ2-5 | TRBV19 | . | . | TGTGCCAGTAGTATATCCGACAGTACCCGAGAGACCCAGTACTTC | CASSISDSTRETQYF
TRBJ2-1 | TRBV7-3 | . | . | TGTGCCAGCAGCTTAGACTGGAACAATGAGCAGTTCTTC | CASSLDWNNEQFF
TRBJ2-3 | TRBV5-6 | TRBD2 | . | TGTGCCAGCAGCTCCAGCGGGATGGACTATACGCAGTATTTT | CASSSSGMDYTQYF
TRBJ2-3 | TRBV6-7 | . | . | TGTGCCAGCGTCCCCGAGCCAAGCACAGATACGCAGTATTTT | CASVPEPSTDTQYF
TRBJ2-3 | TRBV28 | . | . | TGTGCCAGCAGTTCCTTAGATACGCAGTATTTT | CASSSLDTQYF
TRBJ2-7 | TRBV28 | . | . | TGTGCCAGCAACCCTACGGGACTTATCTACGAGCAGTACTTC | CASNPTGLIYEQYF
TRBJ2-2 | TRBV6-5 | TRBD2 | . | TGTGCCAGCCGGACTAGCGGGATTACCGGGGAGCTGTTTTTT | CASRTSGITGELFF
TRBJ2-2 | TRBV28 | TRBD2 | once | TGTGCCAGCAGTTTCCGGGACATCTTATTGACTAGCGGGAGTGTCGGGGAGCTGTTTTTT | CASSFRDILLTSGSVGELFF
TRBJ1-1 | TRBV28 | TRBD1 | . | TGTGCCAGCAGTTTATTCAGGGGGCACACTGAAGCTTTCTTT | CASSLFRGHTEAFF
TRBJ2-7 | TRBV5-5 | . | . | TGTGCCAGCAGCTTGCTGCGGGGACCGACCGGGTACGAGCAGTACTTC | CASSLLRGPTGYEQYF
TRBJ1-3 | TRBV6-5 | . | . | TGTGCCAGCAGCCGCCTGAACAGGATTGGAAACACCATATATTTT | CASSRLNRIGNTIYF
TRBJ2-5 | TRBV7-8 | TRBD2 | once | TGTGCCAGCAGCTTAGGGCTAGCGGGAAGAGAGACCCAGTACTTC | CASSLGLAGRETQYF
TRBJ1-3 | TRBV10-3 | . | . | TGTGCCATCAGTGAGATTAACAGGGATCCGGACACCATATATTTT | CAISEINRDPDTIYF
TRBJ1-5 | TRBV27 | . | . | TGTGCCAGCAGGGTACGGGGGGAGGGGAGCAATCAGCCCCAGCATTTT | CASRVRGEGSNQPQHF
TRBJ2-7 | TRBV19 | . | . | TGTGCCAGTAGTATCGAAGCTAGGGGATTCTACGAGCAGTACTTC | CASSIEARGFYEQYF
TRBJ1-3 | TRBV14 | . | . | TGTGCCAGCAGCCAACTGCAGACTGGAAACACCATATATTTT | CASSQLQTGNTIYF
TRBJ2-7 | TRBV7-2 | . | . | TGTGCCAGCAGCTTTGGCCTGGCGGCTTACGAGCAGTACTTC | CASSFGLAAYEQYF
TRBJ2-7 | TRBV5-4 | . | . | TGTGCCAGCAGCTTGACAGAACCCTACGAGCAGTACTTC | CASSLTEPYEQYF
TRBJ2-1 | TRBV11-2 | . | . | TGTGCCAGCAGCTTAGATGGGCTTAGCTCCTACAATGAGCAGTTCTTC | CASSLDGLSSYNEQFF
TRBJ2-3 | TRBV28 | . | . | TGTGCCAGCAGTGAAACAACAGATACGCAGTATTTT | CASSETTDTQYF
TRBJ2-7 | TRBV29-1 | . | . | TGCAGCGTTGAAGATCCCCAGGCCGCCTCCTACGAGCAGTACTTC | CSVEDPQAASYEQYF
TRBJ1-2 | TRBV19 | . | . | TGTGCCAGTAGCCCGACCGAAGGGTGGGGCGGTGGCTACACCTTC | CASSPTEGWGGGYTF
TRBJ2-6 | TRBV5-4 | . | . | TGTGCCAGCGGCCCAGGAGGTGCTGGGGCCAACGTCCTGACTTTC | CASGPGGAGANVLTF
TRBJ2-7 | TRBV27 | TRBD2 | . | TGTGCCAGCAGGTGGACTAGCGCGAGTCTCGCGCAGTACTTC | CASRWTSASLAQYF
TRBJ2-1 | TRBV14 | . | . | TGTGCCAGCAGCCAAGATCTTTTTCCGGTCTACAATGAGCAGTTCTTC | CASSQDLFPVYNEQFF
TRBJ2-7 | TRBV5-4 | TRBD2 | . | TGTGCCAGCAGCTTAAGTAGCGGGCCTACCTACGAGCAGTACTTC | CASSLSSGPTYEQYF
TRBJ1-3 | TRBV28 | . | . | TGTGCCAGCAGTTTATACACAGGCCCTGGAAACACCATATATTTT | CASSLYTGPGNTIYF
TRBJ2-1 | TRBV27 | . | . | TGTGCCAGCAGTTGGAGGTCGGCGGGCTCCTACAATGAGCAGTTCTTC | CASSWRSAGSYNEQFF
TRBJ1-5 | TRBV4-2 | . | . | TGTGCCAGCAGCCAAGTGTTGGGAGTAGGCAATCAGCCCCAGCATTTT | CASSQVLGVGNQPQHF
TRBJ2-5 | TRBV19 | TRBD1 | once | TGTGCCAGTAGTATAACGGGACAGGGTCTATTCGAGACCCAGTACTTC | CASSITGQGLFETQYF
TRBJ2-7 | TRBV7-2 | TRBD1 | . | TGTGCCAGCAGCTTAGTCGGGACAGGGGCCTACGAGCAGTACTTC | CASSLVGTGAYEQYF
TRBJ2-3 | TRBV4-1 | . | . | TGCGCCAGCAGCCACATGTTTAGTCGTGAGATGGCAGATACGCAGTATTTT | CASSHMFSREMADTQYF
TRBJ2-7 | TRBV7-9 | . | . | TGTGCCAGCGAAACAACAGGGTCTTACGAGCAGTACTTC | CASETTGSYEQYF
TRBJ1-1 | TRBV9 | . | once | TGTGCCAGCAGCGTAGCAGGGTCGAACACTGAAGCTTTCTTT | CASSVAGSNTEAFF
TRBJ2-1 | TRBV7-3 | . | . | TGTGCCAGCAGCTTAGAAGCGTACGATGAGCAGTTCTTC | CASSLEAYDEQFF
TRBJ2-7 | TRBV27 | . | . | TGTGCCAGCAGTTTAAAGGTTAGTAGCGGCGAGCAGTACTTC | CASSLKVSSGEQYF
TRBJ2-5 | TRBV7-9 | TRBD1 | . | TGTGCCAGCAGCTTAGTTGGGACAGGGGGCCAAGAGACCCAGTACTTC | CASSLVGTGGQETQYF
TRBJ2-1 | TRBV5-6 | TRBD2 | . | TGTGCCAGCAGTGATCTAGCGGGAATCAACAATGAGCAGTTCTTC | CASSDLAGINNEQFF
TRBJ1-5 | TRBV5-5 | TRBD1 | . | TGTGCCAGCAGCCCGACAGGGGACAATCAGCCCCAGCATTTT | CASSPTGDNQPQHF
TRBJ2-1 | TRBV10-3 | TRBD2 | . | TGTGCCATCAGTGACCAAAGCGGGAGGGGTAATGAGCAGTTCTTC | CAISDQSGRGNEQFF